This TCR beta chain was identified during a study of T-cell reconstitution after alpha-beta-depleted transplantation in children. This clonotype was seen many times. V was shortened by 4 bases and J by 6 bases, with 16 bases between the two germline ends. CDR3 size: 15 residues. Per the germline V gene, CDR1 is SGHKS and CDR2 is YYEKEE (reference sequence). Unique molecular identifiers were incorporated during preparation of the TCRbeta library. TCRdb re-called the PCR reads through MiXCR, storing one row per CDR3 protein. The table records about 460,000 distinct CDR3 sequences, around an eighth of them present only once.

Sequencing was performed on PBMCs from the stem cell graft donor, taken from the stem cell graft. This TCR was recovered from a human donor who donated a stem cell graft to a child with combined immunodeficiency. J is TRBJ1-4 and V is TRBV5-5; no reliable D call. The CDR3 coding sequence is TGTGCCAGCAGCCAAGGACGGGATGAATATGAAAAACTGTTTTTT. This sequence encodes CASSQGRDEYEKLFF.